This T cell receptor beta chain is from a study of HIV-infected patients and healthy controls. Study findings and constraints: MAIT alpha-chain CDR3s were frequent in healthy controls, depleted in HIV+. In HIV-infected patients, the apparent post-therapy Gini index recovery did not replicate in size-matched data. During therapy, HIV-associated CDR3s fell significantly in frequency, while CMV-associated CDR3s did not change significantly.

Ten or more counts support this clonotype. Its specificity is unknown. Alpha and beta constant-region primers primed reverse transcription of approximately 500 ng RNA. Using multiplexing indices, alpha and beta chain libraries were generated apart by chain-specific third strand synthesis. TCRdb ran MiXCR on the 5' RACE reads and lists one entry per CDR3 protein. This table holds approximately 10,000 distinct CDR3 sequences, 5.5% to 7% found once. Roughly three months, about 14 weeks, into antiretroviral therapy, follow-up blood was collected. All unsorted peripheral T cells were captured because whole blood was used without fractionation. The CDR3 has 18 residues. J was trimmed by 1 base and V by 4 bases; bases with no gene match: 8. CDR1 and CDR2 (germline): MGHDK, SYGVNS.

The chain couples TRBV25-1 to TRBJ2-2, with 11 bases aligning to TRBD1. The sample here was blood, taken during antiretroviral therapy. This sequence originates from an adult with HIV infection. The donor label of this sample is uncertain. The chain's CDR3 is CASSVRDRGNGNTGELFF. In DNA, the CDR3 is TGTGCCAGCAGTGTACGGGACAGGGGGAATGGGAACACCGGGGAGCTGTTTTTT.